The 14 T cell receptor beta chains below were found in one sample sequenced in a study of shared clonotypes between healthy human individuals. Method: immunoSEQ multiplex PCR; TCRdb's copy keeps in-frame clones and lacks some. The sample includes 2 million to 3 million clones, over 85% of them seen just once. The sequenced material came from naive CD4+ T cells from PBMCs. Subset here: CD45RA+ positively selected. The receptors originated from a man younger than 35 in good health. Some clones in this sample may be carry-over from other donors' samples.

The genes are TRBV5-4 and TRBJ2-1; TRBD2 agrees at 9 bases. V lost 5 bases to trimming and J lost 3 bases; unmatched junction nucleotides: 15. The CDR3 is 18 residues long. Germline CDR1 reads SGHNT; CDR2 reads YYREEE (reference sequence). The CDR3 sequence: CASSRLSGRPAGYNEQFF. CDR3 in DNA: TGTGCCAGCAGTAGACTAAGCGGGAGGCCTGCGGGCTACAATGAGCAGTTCTTC.

CDR3 loop: CASSPSYLDSYNEQFF. The CDR3 DNA reads TGTGCCAGCAGCCCAAGCTACCTGGACTCCTACAATGAGCAGTTCTTC. This chain uses TRBV4-2 with TRBJ2-1; D unclear. CDR1 is LGHNA, CDR2 YNFKEQ, per germline. V lost 4 bases and J lost 0, with 13 bases in between. The CDR3 loop spans 16 amino acids.

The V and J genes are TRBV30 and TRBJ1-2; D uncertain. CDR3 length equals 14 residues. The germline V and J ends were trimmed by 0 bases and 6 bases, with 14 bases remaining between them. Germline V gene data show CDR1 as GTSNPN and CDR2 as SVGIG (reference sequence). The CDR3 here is CAWSVQTPVDGYTF. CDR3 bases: TGTGCCTGGAGTGTACAGACACCGGTTGATGGCTACACCTTC.

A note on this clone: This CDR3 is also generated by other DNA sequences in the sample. The CDR3 protein is CASSLAGTGNQPQHF. CDR3 DNA sequence: TGCGCCAGCAGCTTGGCCGGGACAGGTAATCAGCCCCAGCATTTT. The chain carries TRBV5-1 and TRBJ1-5; 8 bases align to TRBD1. Germline CDR1 is SGHRS and CDR2 is YFSETQ. After removal of 0 bases from V and 4 bases from J, the junction contained 3 bases not matched to a gene. The CDR3 is 15 residues long.

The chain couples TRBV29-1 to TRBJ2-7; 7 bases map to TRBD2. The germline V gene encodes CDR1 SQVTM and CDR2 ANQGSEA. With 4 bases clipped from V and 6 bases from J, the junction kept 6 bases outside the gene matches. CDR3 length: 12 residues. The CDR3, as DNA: TGCAGCGTTGGGGCGGGAGTCAGCGAGCAGTACTTC. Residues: CSVGAGVSEQYF.

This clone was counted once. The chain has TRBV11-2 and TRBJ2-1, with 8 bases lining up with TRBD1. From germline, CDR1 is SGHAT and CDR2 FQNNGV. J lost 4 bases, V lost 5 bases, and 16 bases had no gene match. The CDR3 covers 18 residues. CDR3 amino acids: CASSPGSGGQGRYNEQFF. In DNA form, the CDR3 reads TGTGCCAGCAGCCCCGGCTCGGGTGGACAGGGAAGGTACAATGAGCAGTTCTTC.

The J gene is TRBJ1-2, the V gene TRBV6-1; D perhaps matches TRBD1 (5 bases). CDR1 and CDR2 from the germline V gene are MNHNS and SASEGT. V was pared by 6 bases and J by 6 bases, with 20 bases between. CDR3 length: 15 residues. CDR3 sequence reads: CASRENAPREDGYTF. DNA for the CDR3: TGTGCCAGCAGAGAAAATGCCCCCAGGGAGGATGGCTACACCTTC.

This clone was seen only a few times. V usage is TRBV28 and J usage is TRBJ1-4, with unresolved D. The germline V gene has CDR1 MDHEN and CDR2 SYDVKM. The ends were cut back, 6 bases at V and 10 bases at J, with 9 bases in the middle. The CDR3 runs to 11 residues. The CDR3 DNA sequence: TGTGCCAGCAGCGGCCCGGGAAAACTGTTTTTT. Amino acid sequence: CASSGPGKLFF.

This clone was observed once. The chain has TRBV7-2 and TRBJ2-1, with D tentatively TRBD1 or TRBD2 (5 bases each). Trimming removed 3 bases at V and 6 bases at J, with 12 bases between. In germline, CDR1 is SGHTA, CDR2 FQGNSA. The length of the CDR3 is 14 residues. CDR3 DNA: TGTGCCAGCAGCTTGCGAGGGGCGACCAATGAGCAGTTCTTC. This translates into CASSLRGATNEQFF.

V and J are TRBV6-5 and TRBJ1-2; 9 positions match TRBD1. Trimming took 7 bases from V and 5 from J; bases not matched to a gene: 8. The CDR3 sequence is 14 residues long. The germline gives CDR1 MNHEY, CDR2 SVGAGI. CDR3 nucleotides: TGTGCCAGCACCTCGGACAGGGGAGGGTATGGCTACACCTTC. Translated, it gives CASTSDRGGYGYTF.

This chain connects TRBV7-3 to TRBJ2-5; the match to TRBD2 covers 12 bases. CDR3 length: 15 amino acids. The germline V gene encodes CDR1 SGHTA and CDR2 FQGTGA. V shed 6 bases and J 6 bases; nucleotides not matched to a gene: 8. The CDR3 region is CASSLAGGPGKTQYF. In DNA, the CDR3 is TGTGCCAGCAGTCTAGCGGGAGGGCCTGGGAAGACCCAGTACTTC.

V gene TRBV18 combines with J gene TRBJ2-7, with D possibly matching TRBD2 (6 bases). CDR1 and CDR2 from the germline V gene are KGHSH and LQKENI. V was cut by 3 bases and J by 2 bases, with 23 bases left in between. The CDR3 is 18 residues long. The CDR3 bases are TGTGCCAGCTCACCCACCGCCCATGGGCGGGATTACACCTACGAGCAGTACTTC. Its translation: CASSPTAHGRDYTYEQYF.

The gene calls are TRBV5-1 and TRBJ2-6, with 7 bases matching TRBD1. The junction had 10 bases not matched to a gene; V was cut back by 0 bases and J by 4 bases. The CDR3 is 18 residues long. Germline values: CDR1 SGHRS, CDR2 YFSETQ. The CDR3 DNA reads TGCGCCAGCAGCTTGGCGGCAGGGGGACACGCGGGGGCCAACGTCCTGACTTTC. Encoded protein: CASSLAAGGHAGANVLTF.

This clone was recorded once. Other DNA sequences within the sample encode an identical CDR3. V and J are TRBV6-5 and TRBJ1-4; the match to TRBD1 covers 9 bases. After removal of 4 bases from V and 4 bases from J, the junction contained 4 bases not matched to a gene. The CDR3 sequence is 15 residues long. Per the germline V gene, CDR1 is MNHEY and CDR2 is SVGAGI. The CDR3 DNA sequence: TGTGCCAGCAGTTCGGGACAGGGATTTAATGAAAAACTGTTTTTT. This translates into CASSSGQGFNEKLFF.